The clone carrying this TCR beta chain appeared a few times. These data originate in a study of blood T cell repertoires in COVID-19. Germline trimming cut 3 bases from V and 11 bases from J; bases unmatched to any gene: 8. This CDR3 comprises 14 residues. CDR1 is MNHNS and CDR2 is SASEGT in the germline V gene. In the source study's methods: Scientists estimated how many nucleated cells there were by amplifying reference gene primers. Repertoires were generated with immunoSEQ multiplex PCR, while TCRdb's copy carries only in-frame clones and drops some. V, J and clone size derive from that table, while D and trimming were established from the DNA sequence. The sample records approximately 400,000 clones, about 90% being singletons.

The clonotype was recovered from a man aged 40-49 years with acute or convalescent COVID-19. The chain uses TRBV6-1 and TRBJ1-1, with TRBD1 identical over 11 bases. Sequencing was done on a sample of peripheral blood. Here the CDR3 reads CASSDARTGGRAFF. The CDR3 DNA reads TGTGCCAGCAGTGACGCCCGGACAGGGGGCAGGGCTTTCTTT.